These 6 T cell receptor beta chains share one sample of origin, sequenced in a study of cytomegalovirus exposure and HLA in healthy donors. The primer mix had 60 Vbeta and 13 Jbeta primers. Profiling relied on immunoSEQ multiplex PCR, and the TCRdb table lists in-frame clones only, not all of them. The sample features 150,000 to 200,000 clones, with about 0.8% in its top ten. Sequences were obtained from PBMCs. The receptors stem from a woman aged 18-30 years in good health and CMV-seropositive.

This chain uses TRBV5-4 with TRBJ2-7; 8 nucleotides align to TRBD2. V shed 4 bases, J shed 0 bases, and the junction held 9 bases outside the gene matches. Germline V gene data show CDR1 as SGHNT and CDR2 as YYREEE (reference sequence). There are 16 residues in the CDR3. CDR3 sequence (DNA): TGTGCCAGCAGCCCAGGGGCGGGAGGTCACTCCTACGAGCAGTACTTC. Translating gives CASSPGAGGHSYEQYF.

V usage is TRBV10-2 and J usage is TRBJ1-2; D perhaps matches TRBD1 (5 bases). V lost 8 bases to trimming and J lost 8 bases, with 12 bases between them. Per germline, CDR1 WSHSY and CDR2 SAAADI. The CDR3 length is 11 residues. In DNA form, the CDR3 reads TGCGCCAGCTTTGCTAGGGGCGGCTACACCTTC. Encoded protein: CASFARGGYTF.

The chain links TRBV2 to TRBJ2-2; 7 bases line up with TRBD2. Trimming at V came to 7 bases and at J to 0 bases, leaving 8 bases not matched to a gene. CDR1 and CDR2 (germline): SNHLY, FYNNEI. The CDR3 loop spans 16 amino acids. Here the CDR3 DNA reads TGTGCCAGCAAGCCGCGGGGGAGCGCGAACACCGGGGAGCTGTTTTTT. The encoded protein is CASKPRGSANTGELFF.

The gene calls are TRBV29-1 and TRBJ1-1; D is perhaps TRBD1 (5 bases). This CDR3 contains 10 residues. V was clipped by 4 bases and J by 6 bases, with 6 bases between them. Germline CDR1 reads SQVTM; CDR2 reads ANQGSEA. This CDR3 reads CSVAGSEAFF. The CDR3 nucleotides read TGCAGCGTTGCAGGGTCTGAAGCTTTCTTT.

The chain has TRBV25-1 and TRBJ2-1; TRBD1 might be the D (6 bases). There are 14 residues in the CDR3. Germline CDR1 MGHDK, CDR2 SYGVNS. V was trimmed by 6 bases and J by 10 bases, leaving 19 bases between them. CDR3 sequence reads: CASSRDISLYEQFF. CDR3 sequence (DNA): TGTGCCAGCAGCCGGGACATATCCCTTTACGAGCAGTTCTTC.

The chain has TRBV4-3 and TRBJ1-2; TRBD1 might be the D (6 bases). Germline V gives CDR1 LGHNA, CDR2 YSLEER. V lost 6 bases and J 3 bases, leaving 14 bases between the germline ends. The CDR3 consists of 14 residues. The chain's CDR3 is CASSPGQEYYGYTF. The CDR3, as DNA: TGCGCCAGCAGTCCGGGACAAGAATACTATGGCTACACCTTC.